These 14 T cell receptor beta chains share one sample of origin, sequenced in a study of cytomegalovirus exposure and HLA in healthy donors. PCR was performed using 60 Vbeta and 13 Jbeta primers. TCRdb's table, derived via immunoSEQ multiplex PCR, lists solely in-frame clones and lacks some. Of around 180,000 clones in the sample, roughly 85% were seen once. Sequencing was done on a sample of PBMCs. The origin of the receptors is a boy under 10 years old in good health and CMV-seronegative.

V is TRBV7-3 and J is TRBJ2-7, with 14 bases lining up with TRBD2. The junction had 6 bases not matched to a gene; V was cut back by 5 bases and J by 6 bases. Germline V lookup: CDR1 SGHTA, CDR2 FQGTGA. The length of the CDR3 is 15 residues. Written as DNA, the CDR3 is TGTGCCAGCAGCAGGACTAGCGGGAGGATCGGCGAGCAGTACTTC. Amino acids: CASSRTSGRIGEQYF. The complete variable domain, with remaining parts taken from reference TRBV7-3 and TRBJ2-7, reads GAGVSQTPSNKVTEKGKYVELRCDPISGHTALYWYRQSLGQGPEFLIYFQGTGAADDSGLPNDRFFAVRPEGSVSTLKIQRTERGDSAVYLCASSRTSGRIGEQYFGPGTRLTVT.

This clone appeared a single time. The chain links TRBV6-5 to TRBJ1-1, with 8 bases that match TRBD1. V shed 2 bases and J 5 bases; nucleotides not matched to a gene: 4. Looked up from germline, CDR1 is MNHEY and CDR2 is SVGAGI. The CDR3 spans 14 residues. CDR3 in amino acids: CASSYGQGWTEAFF. In nucleotides, the CDR3 is TGTGCCAGCAGTTACGGACAGGGATGGACTGAAGCTTTCTTT.

This chain connects TRBV4-2 to TRBJ1-2; 9 positions match TRBD1. The V gene's germline CDR1 is LGHNA and CDR2 YNFKEQ. With V trimmed by 6 bases and J by 3 bases, 23 bases remained unmatched. CDR3 length: 20 amino acids. The CDR3 region is CASSRITGGQGVYLDYGYTF. DNA of the CDR3: TGTGCCAGCAGTCGCATAACGGGGGGACAGGGTGTATATCTGGACTATGGCTACACCTTC.

CDR3 sequence (DNA): TGTGCCAGCAGCCAAGATGGGGGGAGGCGTGAAGCTTTCTTT. As protein: CASSQDGGRREAFF. This chain connects TRBV14 to TRBJ1-1, with D perhaps matching TRBD1 (5 bases). Trimming cost V 0 bases and J 7 bases, with 12 bases left between them. The CDR3 is 14 amino acids. In germline, CDR1 is SGHDN, CDR2 FVKESK.

Details on this clone: A junction boundary mismatches the germline segment, possibly from a read error. This CDR3 is also generated by other DNA sequences in the sample. V usage is TRBV2 and J usage is TRBJ2-3; TRBD2 is a possible D gene (5 bases). In germline, CDR1 is SNHLY, CDR2 FYNNEI. The CDR3 has 15 residues. CDR3 in amino acids: CASSDLALPTDTQYF. CDR3 DNA: TGTGCCAGCAGTGATCTAGCCCTCCCCACAGATACGCAGTACTTT.

The rearrangement joins TRBV19 to TRBJ2-3, with 9 bases identical to TRBD1. CDR1 is LNHDA and CDR2 is SQIVND in the germline V gene (reference sequence). The CDR3 loop spans 15 amino acids. V was clipped by 7 bases and J by 6 bases; unmatched bases: 11. CDR3: CASTVGTGPSDTQYF. In DNA form, the CDR3 reads TGTGCCAGTACGGTGGGGACAGGGCCATCGGATACGCAGTATTTT.

The chain is built from TRBV28 and TRBJ2-7; tentatively, D is TRBD2 (5 bases). The CDR3 consists of 14 residues. The germline V and J ends were trimmed by 4 bases and 6 bases, with 16 bases remaining between them. Germline V gives CDR1 MDHEN, CDR2 SYDVKM. In DNA, the CDR3 is TGTGCCAGCAGTTCGGGGTGGGCCAACGGCGAGCAGTACGTC. Protein: CASSSGWANGEQYV.

The chain couples TRBV5-6 to TRBJ2-3; 9 positions match TRBD1. Germline CDR1 and CDR2: SGHDT and YYEEEE. Trimming cost V 4 bases and J 5 bases; bases outside gene matches: 8. The CDR3 runs to 15 residues. The CDR3 nucleotides read TGTGCCAGCAGCGCACTGACAGGGGGGGGAGATACGCAGTATTTT. This codes for CASSALTGGGDTQYF. The full variable domain, rest sourced from reference TRBV5-6 and TRBJ2-3, is DAGVTQSPTHLIKTRGQQVTLRCSPKSGHDTVSWYQQALGQGPQFIFQYYEEEERQRGNFPDRFSGHQFPNYSSELNVNALLLGDSALYLCASSALTGGGDTQYFGPGTRLTVL.

V and J are TRBV4-2 and TRBJ1-6; a weak D match, TRBD1 (5 bases). Trimming removed 3 bases from V and 4 bases from J, with 13 bases in between. CDR3 length: 16 residues. Per the germline V gene, CDR1 is LGHNA and CDR2 is YNFKEQ. CDR3 protein: CASSQPRDSYNSPLHF. Written as DNA, the CDR3 is TGTGCCAGCAGCCAGCCCCGGGACTCTTATAATTCACCCCTCCACTTT.

The chain joins TRBV5-1 to TRBJ1-2; TRBD1 matches at 8 bases. Germline CDR1 is SGHRS and CDR2 is YFSETQ. The V gene end was trimmed by 5 bases and the J gene end by 5 bases; junction bases not matched to a gene: 8. CDR3 length: 14 residues. The CDR3 sequence is CASRVNRGSYGYTF. CDR3 bases: TGCGCCAGCAGGGTGAACAGGGGGTCGTATGGCTACACCTTC.

The CDR3 DNA is TGTGCCAGCAGCCGGGGTAGGGCTAGCGGACCATCCTACAATGAGCAGTTCTTC. Encoded protein: CASSRGRASGPSYNEQFF. The chain is built from TRBV7-9 and TRBJ2-1, with 7 bases that match TRBD2. The CDR3 extends over 18 amino acids. V shed 5 bases, J shed 1 base, and the junction held 14 bases outside the gene matches. Germline loops: CDR1 SEHNR, CDR2 FQNEAQ (reference sequence).

V usage is TRBV6-5 and J usage is TRBJ1-1, with D hard to call. CDR3 size: 16 residues. Germline V gene data show CDR1 as MNHEY and CDR2 as SVGAGI. With 2 bases removed from V and 0 bases from J, the gap between germline ends came to 13 bases. CDR3 nucleotide sequence: TGTGCCAGCAGTTACCTCCGGACGGGGTTGAACACTGAAGCTTTCTTT. This gives the protein CASSYLRTGLNTEAFF.

The chain recombines TRBV29-1 with TRBJ2-3; possibly TRBD2 for D (6 bases). This CDR3 contains 16 residues. Trimming removed 5 bases at V and 6 bases at J, with 24 bases between. Germline loops: CDR1 SQVTM, CDR2 ANQGSEA. The CDR3 is CSVYGHGGPTHDTQYF. In DNA form, the CDR3 reads TGCAGCGTTTATGGACACGGAGGGCCAACGCATGATACGCAGTATTTT.

This sequence joins TRBV28 and TRBJ2-5; possible D gene TRBD2, 7 bases. Germline loops: CDR1 MDHEN, CDR2 SYDVKM. V was shortened by 6 bases and J by 5 bases, with 13 bases between the two germline ends. The CDR3 covers 13 residues. The CDR3 sequence is CASSPGGRETQYF. In DNA form, the CDR3 reads TGTGCCAGCAGCCCCGGGGGGCGGGAGACCCAGTACTTC.